This entry lists 25 T cell receptor beta chains sequenced from one sample in a study of T cells in Graves' hyperthyroidism and ophthalmopathy. Using RNA transcripts as the source, TCR beta CDR3 regions were amplified. The HTBI primer set served for first-round RT-PCR of the TCR CDR3. TCRdb passed the multiplex PCR reads through MiXCR, listing each CDR3 protein once. The sample consists of more than 300,000 distinct CDR3 sequences, approximately 14% of them appearing once. The sample consisted of blood. The receptors originated from an older woman with Graves' hyperthyroidism.

This clonotype has only a few counts. A single base separates this from a much larger clone, so it may be a read error. This chain connects TRBV3-1 to TRBJ2-1; a possible D gene is TRBD2 (6 bases). Germline CDR1 and CDR2: LGHDT and YNNKEL (reference sequence). The length of the CDR3 is 15 residues. CDR3 loop: CASSPSASSYDEQFF. As DNA, the CDR3 is TGTGCCAGCAGTCCTAGCGCTAGCTCCTACGATGAGCAGTTCTTC.

This chain links TRBV11-2 with TRBJ2-1; 8 bases are shared with TRBD2. V was pared by 1 base and J by 8 bases, with 4 bases of the junction left unmatched. This CDR3 is built from 14 residues. Germline CDR1 reads SGHAT; CDR2 reads FQNNGV. CDR3 region: CASSLGTSIDEQFF. CDR3 coding DNA: TGTGCCAGCAGCTTAGGGACTAGCATCGATGAGCAGTTCTTC.

This clonotype was observed a few times. This chain uses TRBV2 with TRBJ1-6; D perhaps matches TRBD1 (5 bases). The CDR3 is made up of 15 amino acids. Germline lookup yields CDR1 SNHLY and CDR2 FYNNEI. V was trimmed by 8 bases and J by 6 bases, leaving 17 bases between them. The chain's CDR3 is CASGSRGEGNSPLHF. The CDR3 nucleotides are TGTGCCAGCGGATCCCGGGGGGAGGGTAATTCACCCCTCCACTTT.

In this sample, this clonotype turned up many times. The chain recombines TRBV20-1 with TRBJ1-5; the D is unclear. The CDR3 sequence is 15 residues long. V was clipped by 4 bases and J by 10 bases, with 23 bases between them. The germline V gene encodes CDR1 DFQATT and CDR2 SNEGSKA (reference sequence). CDR3 in amino acids: CSATKLAERPLPQHF. The CDR3 DNA sequence: TGCAGTGCTACTAAACTAGCAGAACGGCCCCTCCCCCAGCATTTT.

This clonotype was seen at least ten times. This chain uses TRBV5-1 with TRBJ2-6; D perhaps matches TRBD2 (5 bases). V was trimmed by 4 bases and J by 9 bases, leaving 20 bases between them. This CDR3 has 16 residues. Germline-derived CDR1 and CDR2 are SGHRS and YFSETQ. CDR3 nucleotide sequence: TGCGCCAGCAGCGATGCAACGGTCCCCGGAGGCAACGTCCTGACTTTC. It encodes CASSDATVPGGNVLTF.

This chain links TRBV20-1 with TRBJ2-7, with 14 nucleotides matching TRBD2. Germline V CDR1 and CDR2: DFQATT, SNEGSKA (reference sequence). CDR3 size: 17 residues. V lost 1 base, J lost 3 bases, and 8 bases stayed unmatched. The CDR3 DNA reads TGCAGTGCTAGAGCAGGAAGCGGGACTAGCGGGAGCTACGAGCAGTACTTC. It encodes CSARAGSGTSGSYEQYF.

There are a few counts of this clonotype. V and J are TRBV20-1 and TRBJ2-7; TRBD2 aligns across 7 bases. Trimming at V came to 3 bases and at J to 1 base, leaving 6 bases not matched to a gene. The germline gives CDR1 DFQATT, CDR2 SNEGSKA (reference sequence). This CDR3 comprises 14 residues. DNA of the CDR3: TGCAGTGCTAGGTCGGTCGGGAGGTCCTACGAGCAGTACTTC. Translation: CSARSVGRSYEQYF.

In nucleotides, the CDR3 is TGTGCCAGTAGTCCAAGACTCACCAGGGGCCCTGGAAACACCATATATTTT. Translation gives CASSPRLTRGPGNTIYF. The chain has TRBV19 and TRBJ1-3; D may be TRBD1 (6 bases). CDR1 LNHDA and CDR2 SQIVND come from the germline V gene (reference sequence). The germline V and J ends were trimmed by 5 bases and 2 bases, with 19 bases remaining between them. The CDR3 is made up of 17 amino acids.

J is TRBJ2-2 and V is TRBV12-3 or TRBV12-4; a weak D match, TRBD2 (5 bases). V shed 4 bases and J shed 3 bases, with 18 bases lying between them. The CDR3 covers 17 residues. The CDR3 DNA reads TGTGCCAGCAGTTATCTGAGGAGGTATGCGGACACCGGGGAGCTGTTTTTT. It codes for CASSYLRRYADTGELFF.

The sample holds many counts of this clonotype. This chain connects TRBV30 to TRBJ2-5; 16 bases are shared with TRBD2. V lost 2 bases, J lost 4 bases, and 4 bases stayed unmatched. This CDR3 contains 16 residues. The germline CDR1 and CDR2 sequences are GTSNPN and SVGIG (reference sequence). CDR3 bases: TGTGCCTGGAGTAGGGGACTAGCGGGAGGGCTAGAGACCCAGTACTTC. It translates to CAWSRGLAGGLETQYF.

The chain recombines TRBV20-1 with TRBJ2-7; D uncertain. V dropped 3 bases and J dropped 4 bases, with 22 bases sitting between them. Per the germline V gene, CDR1 is DFQATT and CDR2 is SNEGSKA (reference sequence). CDR3 length: 16 residues. The CDR3 sequence: CSARNGLTGDFYEQYF. CDR3 coding DNA: TGCAGTGCTAGGAATGGGTTGACTGGGGATTTTTACGAGCAGTACTTC.

This clonotype has ten or more counts. As DNA, the CDR3 is TGTGCCAGCACCCCTCGGGGCGAGGGGCGATATAATTCACCCCTCCACTTT. As protein: CASTPRGEGRYNSPLHF. This chain links TRBV28 with TRBJ1-6, with D possibly matching TRBD1 (5 bases). CDR3 size: 17 residues. The germline CDR1 and CDR2 sequences are MDHEN and SYDVKM. V shed 7 bases and J shed 4 bases, with 20 bases lying between them.

This clonotype has a count of ten or more. V gene TRBV11-2 combines with J gene TRBJ2-2, with 9 bases aligning to TRBD1. From germline, CDR1 is SGHAT and CDR2 FQNNGV. This CDR3 has 15 amino acids. Trimming cost V 5 bases and J 4 bases; bases outside gene matches: 5. CDR3 amino acids: CASSAGTGTTGELFF. Written as DNA, the CDR3 is TGTGCCAGCAGCGCAGGGACAGGGACCACCGGGGAGCTGTTTTTT.

The genes are TRBV25-1 and TRBJ1-2; the D is unclear. The CDR3 has 15 residues. Trimming stripped 2 bases from V and 6 bases from J, with 16 bases between. Germline values: CDR1 MGHDK, CDR2 SYGVNS. The CDR3 here is CASSENGKPQDGYTF. The DNA for the CDR3 is TGTGCCAGCAGTGAAAATGGCAAACCCCAGGATGGCTACACCTTC.

At least ten counts were recorded for this clonotype. The V gene is TRBV10-3, the J gene TRBJ1-1; possible D gene TRBD1, 5 bases. This CDR3 has 17 residues. The germline V gene encodes CDR1 ENHRY and CDR2 SYGVKD. The V end was cut by 5 bases, the J end by 2 bases, with 21 bases between. CDR3 DNA: TGTGCCATCAGTCCCCATGGGGGGGAATCGGGAAACACTGAAGCTTTCTTT. Protein sequence: CAISPHGGESGNTEAFF.

This clonotype came up many times. The V gene is TRBV7-9, the J gene TRBJ2-7, with 7 bases that match TRBD2. Germline loops: CDR1 SEHNR, CDR2 FQNEAQ (reference sequence). J gave up 5 bases and V 6 bases, and 19 bases lay outside the gene matches. This CDR3 comprises 17 residues. CDR3 region: CASSSTGGRAFLDEQYF. CDR3 nucleotides: TGTGCCAGCAGTTCCACAGGCGGGAGAGCCTTCCTCGACGAGCAGTACTTC.

The V and J genes are TRBV29-1 and TRBJ2-5; D not certain. Trimming removed 5 bases from V and 1 base from J, with 5 bases in between. In germline, CDR1 is SQVTM, CDR2 ANQGSEA. The length of the CDR3 is 11 residues. The CDR3 DNA reads as TGCAGCGTTCGCACCCAAGAGACCCAGTACTTC. Amino acid sequence: CSVRTQETQYF.

V is TRBV29-1 and J is TRBJ2-7; the D gene is possibly TRBD2 (6 bases). V gave up 5 bases and J gave up 4 bases, with 15 bases separating them. The germline V gene has CDR1 SQVTM and CDR2 ANQGSEA. The CDR3 length is 13 residues. The CDR3 loop is CSVCPLEGYEQYF. CDR3 DNA sequence: TGCAGCGTTTGCCCTTTGGAGGGTTACGAGCAGTACTTC.

The rearrangement links TRBV7-9 to TRBJ1-4; D is ambiguous. This CDR3 is built from 14 residues. CDR1 and CDR2 from the germline V gene are SEHNR and FQNEAQ (reference sequence). Trimming cost V 0 bases and J 8 bases, with 10 bases left between them. This CDR3 reads CASSLAPEREKLFF. In DNA, the CDR3 is TGTGCCAGCAGCTTAGCCCCCGAGAGGGAAAAACTGTTTTTT.

This clonotype was found many times. The chain recombines TRBV18 with TRBJ2-5, with TRBD2 matching over 14 bases. Trimming removed 0 bases from V and 4 bases from J; junction bases left unmatched: 1. The germline V gene encodes CDR1 KGHSH and CDR2 LQKENI. The length of the CDR3 is 16 residues. The CDR3 sequence is CASSPPTSGRAETQYF. The CDR3, as DNA: TGTGCCAGCTCACCACCGACTAGCGGGAGGGCAGAGACCCAGTACTTC. Combining the CDR3 with reference TRBV18 and TRBJ2-5 gives the whole variable domain NAGVMQNPRHLVRRRGQEARLRCSPMKGHSHVYWYRQLPEEGLKFMVYLQKENIIDESGMPKERFSAEFPKEGPSILRIQQVVRGDSAAYFCASSPPTSGRAETQYFGPGTRLLVL.

This clonotype was found a few times. The genes are TRBV20-1 and TRBJ2-7, with TRBD2 identical over 7 bases. With 5 bases clipped from V and 0 bases from J, the junction kept 10 bases outside the gene matches. Per germline, CDR1 DFQATT and CDR2 SNEGSKA (reference sequence). The CDR3 spans 15 residues. Here the CDR3 reads CSALSLADHSYEQYF. The CDR3 nucleotides read TGCAGTGCTCTTTCTCTAGCGGACCACTCCTACGAGCAGTACTTC.

There are a few counts of this clonotype. The genes are TRBV10-1 and TRBJ2-5; D unresolved. Germline-derived CDR1 and CDR2 are WNHNN and SYGVQD (reference sequence). V lost 3 bases, J lost 3 bases, and 8 bases lay in between. The CDR3 sequence is 13 residues long. CDR3 bases: TGCGCCAGCAGTGACCGGGCGGAAGAGACCCAGTACTTC. Its protein product is CASSDRAEETQYF.

This clonotype was found many times. V usage is TRBV27 and J usage is TRBJ2-5; 8 bases agree with TRBD1. Germline CDR1 reads MNHEY; CDR2 reads SMNVEV (reference sequence). The CDR3 length is 12 residues. Unmatched junction bases numbered 4, after V lost 8 bases and J lost 5 bases. CDR3 nucleotides: TGTGCCAGCCGGACAGGGCGGGAGACCCAGTACTTC. Translated, it gives CASRTGRETQYF.

The CDR3: CASSFSYTRAGPPYEQYF. As DNA, the CDR3 is TGTGCCAGCAGTTTTTCTTATACCCGAGCGGGACCTCCCTACGAGCAGTACTTC. The chain combines TRBV28 with TRBJ2-7; 7 bases align to TRBD2. CDR1 is MDHEN and CDR2 is SYDVKM in the germline V gene. The CDR3 runs 18 residues. With V trimmed by 3 bases and J by 2 bases, 16 bases remained unmatched.

Ten or more counts support this clonotype. The chain carries TRBV5-1 and TRBJ2-7; 13 bases are shared with TRBD2. CDR1 and CDR2 (germline): SGHRS, YFSETQ. The length of the CDR3 is 16 residues. The junction had 8 bases not matched to a gene; V was cut back by 3 bases and J by 5 bases. This CDR3 reads CASSSWTSGGLDEQYF. In DNA form, the CDR3 reads TGCGCCAGCAGCTCCTGGACTAGCGGGGGCCTTGACGAGCAGTACTTC.